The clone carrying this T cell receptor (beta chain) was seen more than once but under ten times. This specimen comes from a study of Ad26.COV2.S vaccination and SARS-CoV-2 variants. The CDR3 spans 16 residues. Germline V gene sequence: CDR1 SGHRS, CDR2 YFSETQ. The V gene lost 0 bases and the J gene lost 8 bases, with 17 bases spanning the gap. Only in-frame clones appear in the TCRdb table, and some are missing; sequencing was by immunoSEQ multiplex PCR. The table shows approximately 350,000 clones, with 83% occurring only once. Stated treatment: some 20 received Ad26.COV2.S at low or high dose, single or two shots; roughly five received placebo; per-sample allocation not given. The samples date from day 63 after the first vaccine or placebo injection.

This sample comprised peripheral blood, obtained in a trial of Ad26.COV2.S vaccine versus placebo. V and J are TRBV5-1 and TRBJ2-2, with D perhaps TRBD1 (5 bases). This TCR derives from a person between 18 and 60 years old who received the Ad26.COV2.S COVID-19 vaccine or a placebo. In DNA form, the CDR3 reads TGCGCCAGCAGCTTGGCCGCAGGGCCCCGTTTGGGGGAGCTGTTTTTT. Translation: CASSLAAGPRLGELFF.